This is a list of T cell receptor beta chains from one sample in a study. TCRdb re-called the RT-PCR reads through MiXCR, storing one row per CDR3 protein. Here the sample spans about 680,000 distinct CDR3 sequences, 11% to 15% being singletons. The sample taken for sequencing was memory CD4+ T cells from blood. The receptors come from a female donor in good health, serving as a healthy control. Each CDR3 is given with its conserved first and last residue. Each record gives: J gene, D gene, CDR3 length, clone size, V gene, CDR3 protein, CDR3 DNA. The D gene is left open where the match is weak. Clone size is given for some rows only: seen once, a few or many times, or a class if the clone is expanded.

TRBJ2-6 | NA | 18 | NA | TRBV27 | CASSFLGTLSGGANVLTF | TGTGCCAGCAGTTTTCTTGGGACATTGTCCGGTGGGGCCAACGTCCTGACTTTC
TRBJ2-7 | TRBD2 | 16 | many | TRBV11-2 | CASSPGSSGSYYEQYF | TGTGCCAGCAGTCCCGGTTCAAGCGGGAGTTACTACGAGCAGTACTTC
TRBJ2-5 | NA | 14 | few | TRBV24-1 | CATSDRRAGETQYF | TGTGCCACCAGTGATCGACGGGCGGGGGAGACCCAGTACTTC
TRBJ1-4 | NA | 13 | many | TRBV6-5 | CASSNEVGEKLFF | TGTGCCAGCAGCAACGAGGTCGGCGAAAAACTGTTTTTT
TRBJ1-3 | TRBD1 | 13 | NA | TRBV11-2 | CASSPGQTNTIYF | TGTGCCAGCAGCCCGGGACAGACAAACACCATATATTTT
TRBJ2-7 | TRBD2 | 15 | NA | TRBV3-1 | CASSQGPSGSYEQYF | TGTGCCAGCAGCCAAGGGCCTAGCGGGAGTTACGAGCAGTACTTC
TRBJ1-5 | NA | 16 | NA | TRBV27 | CASSFRDAHSNQPQHF | TGTGCCAGCAGTTTTAGGGACGCCCATAGCAATCAGCCCCAGCATTTT
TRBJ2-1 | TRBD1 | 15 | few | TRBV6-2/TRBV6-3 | CASSPARTGVHEQFF | TGTGCCAGCAGTCCCGCGCGGACAGGGGTGCATGAGCAGTTCTTC
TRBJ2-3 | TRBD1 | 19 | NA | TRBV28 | CASSTLTGESVFLRDTQYF | TGTGCCAGCAGCACCCTGACAGGGGAGTCGGTGTTTTTGAGAGATACGCAGTATTTT
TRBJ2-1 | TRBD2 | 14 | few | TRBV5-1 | CASLAGVPGNEQFF | TGCGCCAGCCTAGCGGGAGTTCCGGGAAATGAGCAGTTCTTC
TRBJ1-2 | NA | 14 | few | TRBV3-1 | CASSQEGVNYGYTF | TGTGCCAGCAGCCAAGAGGGGGTAAACTATGGCTACACCTTC
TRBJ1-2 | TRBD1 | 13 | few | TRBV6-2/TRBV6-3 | CASSYATGGGYTF | TGTGCCAGCAGTTATGCCACAGGGGGTGGCTACACCTTC
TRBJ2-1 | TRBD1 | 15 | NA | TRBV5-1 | CASSSGTGAGNEQFF | TGCGCCAGCAGCTCGGGGACAGGGGCCGGTAATGAGCAGTTCTTC
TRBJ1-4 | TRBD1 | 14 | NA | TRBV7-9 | CASRLDRGNEKLFF | TGTGCCAGCAGACTTGACAGGGGAAATGAAAAACTGTTTTTT
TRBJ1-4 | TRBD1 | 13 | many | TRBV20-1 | CSANRGQGEKLFF | TGCAGTGCTAACAGGGGGCAGGGCGAAAAACTGTTTTTT
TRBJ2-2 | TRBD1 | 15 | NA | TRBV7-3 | CASSFKQGDTGELFF | TGTGCCAGCAGCTTCAAACAGGGGGACACCGGGGAGCTGTTTTTT
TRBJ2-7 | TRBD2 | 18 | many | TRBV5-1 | CASSPDSGSVGWTYEQYF | TGCGCCAGCAGCCCGGATAGCGGGAGTGTCGGGTGGACCTACGAGCAGTACTTC
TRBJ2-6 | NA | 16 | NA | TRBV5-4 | CASSLGGKAGANVLTF | TGTGCCAGCAGCTTGGGGGGCAAAGCTGGGGCCAACGTCCTGACTTTC
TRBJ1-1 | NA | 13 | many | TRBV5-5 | CASSLPGVTEAFF | TGTGCCAGCAGCTTGCCCGGTGTAACTGAAGCTTTCTTT
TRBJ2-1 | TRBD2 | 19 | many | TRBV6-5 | CASSYWPGLAGEGTNEQFF | TGTGCCAGCAGTTACTGGCCGGGACTAGCGGGAGAGGGGACCAATGAGCAGTTCTTC
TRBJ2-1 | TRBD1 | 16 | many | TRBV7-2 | CASSRQGVLSYNEQFF | TGTGCCAGCAGCCGGCAGGGGGTTCTGTCCTACAATGAGCAGTTCTTC
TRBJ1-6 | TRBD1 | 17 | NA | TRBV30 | CAWNKDRVIIRNSPLHF | TGTGCCTGGAACAAGGACAGGGTGATTATAAGGAATTCACCCCTCCACTTT
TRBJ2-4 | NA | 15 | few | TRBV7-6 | CASSLGDGLKNIQYF | TGTGCCAGCAGCTTAGGGGACGGACTAAAAAACATTCAGTACTTC
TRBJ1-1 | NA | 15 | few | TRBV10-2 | CASSESPGRYTEAFF | TGCGCCAGCAGTGAGTCGCCCGGGAGATACACTGAAGCTTTCTTT
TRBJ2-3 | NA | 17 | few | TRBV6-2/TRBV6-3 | CASSYGRGQPLTDTQYF | TGTGCCAGCAGTTACGGGCGGGGCCAACCCCTCACAGATACGCAGTATTTT
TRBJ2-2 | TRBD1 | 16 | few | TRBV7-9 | CASSFLQGARTGELFF | TGTGCCAGCAGCTTCTTACAGGGGGCGCGCACCGGGGAGCTGTTTTTT
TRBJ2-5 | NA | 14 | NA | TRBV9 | CASNAWGSQETQYF | TGTGCCAGCAACGCGTGGGGCAGCCAAGAGACCCAGTACTTC
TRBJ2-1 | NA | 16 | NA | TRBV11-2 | CASSLGWVPDVNEQFF | TGTGCCAGCAGCTTAGGTTGGGTTCCGGACGTAAATGAGCAGTTCTTC
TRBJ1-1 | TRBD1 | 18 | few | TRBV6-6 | CASSYTVPGQGMNTEAFF | TGTGCCAGCAGTTACACCGTCCCGGGACAGGGAATGAACACTGAAGCTTTCTTT
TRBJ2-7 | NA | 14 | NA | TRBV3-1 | CASSQLTSEYEQYF | TGTGCCAGCAGCCAGCTGACAAGCGAATACGAGCAGTACTTC
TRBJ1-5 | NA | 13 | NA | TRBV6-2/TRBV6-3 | CASSWDGNQPQHF | TGTGCCAGCAGTTGGGACGGCAATCAGCCCCAGCATTTT
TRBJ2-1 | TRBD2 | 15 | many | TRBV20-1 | CSAGLAGGTYNEQFF | TGCAGTGCTGGACTAGCGGGAGGGACCTACAATGAGCAGTTCTTC
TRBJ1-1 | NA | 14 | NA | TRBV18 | CASSQAQRGTEAFF | TGTGCCAGCTCACAAGCTCAGAGGGGCACTGAAGCTTTCTTT
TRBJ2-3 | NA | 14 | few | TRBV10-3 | CAIRSVLRTDTQYF | TGTGCCATCAGGTCAGTCCTTCGCACAGATACGCAGTATTTT
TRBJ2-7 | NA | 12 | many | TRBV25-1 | CASERGRDEQYF | TGTGCCAGCGAAAGGGGCAGGGACGAGCAGTACTTC
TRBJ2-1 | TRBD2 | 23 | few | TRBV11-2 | CASSLEMVSAGLAGERPYNEQFF | TGTGCCAGCAGCTTAGAGATGGTCTCCGCAGGACTAGCGGGAGAACGGCCCTACAATGAGCAGTTCTTC
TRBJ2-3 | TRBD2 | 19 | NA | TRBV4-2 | CASSQESGGGRWGTDTQYF | TGTGCCAGCAGCCAAGAATCGGGGGGCGGGAGGTGGGGCACAGATACGCAGTATTTT
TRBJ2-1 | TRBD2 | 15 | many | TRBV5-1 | CASSLGGGAYNEQFF | TGCGCCAGCAGCCTGGGGGGGGGGGCCTACAATGAGCAGTTCTTC
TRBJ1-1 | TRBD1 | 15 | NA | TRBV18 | CASSPTIDRDTEAFF | TGTGCCAGCTCACCAACCATAGACAGGGACACTGAAGCTTTCTTT
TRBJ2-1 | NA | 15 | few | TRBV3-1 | CASSQEAASYNEQFF | TGTGCCAGCAGCCAAGAGGCCGCCTCCTACAATGAGCAGTTCTTC
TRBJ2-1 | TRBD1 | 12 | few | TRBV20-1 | CSASRQGYEQFF | TGCAGTGCTAGCCGACAGGGCTATGAGCAGTTCTTC
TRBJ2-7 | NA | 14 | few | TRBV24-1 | CATRYLQANYEQYF | TGTGCCACCAGATATCTACAAGCCAACTACGAGCAGTACTTC
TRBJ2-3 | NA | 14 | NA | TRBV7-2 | CASSRGLSADTQYF | TGTGCCAGCAGCCGCGGACTATCCGCAGATACGCAGTATTTT
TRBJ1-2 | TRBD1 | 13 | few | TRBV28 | CASATGTVYGYTF | TGTGCCAGCGCAACCGGGACAGTATATGGCTACACCTTC
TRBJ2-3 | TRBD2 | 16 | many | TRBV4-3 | CASSQAGTSGTDTQYF | TGCGCCAGCAGCCAAGCCGGGACTAGCGGCACAGATACGCAGTATTTT
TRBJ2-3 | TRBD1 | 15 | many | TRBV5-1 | CASSLGQGWTDTQYF | TGCGCCAGCAGCTTAGGACAGGGGTGGACAGATACGCAGTATTTT
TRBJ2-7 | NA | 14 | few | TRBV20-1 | CSATSGAASYEQYF | TGCAGTGCCACCTCCGGGGCCGCTTCCTACGAGCAGTACTTC